This is a list of T cell receptor beta chains from one sample in a study of blood T cell repertoires in COVID-19. Sequenced by immunoSEQ multiplex PCR; TCRdb stores in-frame clones only, minus some. The table lists hundreds of thousands of clones, more than 75% of them singletons. Sequenced input: peripheral blood. The receptors originated from a woman of 80 years or more with COVID-19, enrolled during active disease. Each CDR3 is given with its conserved first and last residue. D genes are given only for firm matches. Some rows have no size entry. The others give once, few or many, or a class for an expanded clone.

size,J,D,V,CDR3,DNA
-,TRBJ2-7,TRBD1,TRBV12-3/TRBV12-4,CASSFDRASEQYF,TGTGCCAGCAGTTTTGACAGGGCATCCGAGCAGTACTTC
-,TRBJ2-1,-,TRBV10-3,CAVGPNNEQFF,TGTGCCGTGGGGCCTAACAATGAGCAGTTCTTC
-,TRBJ2-3,TRBD1,TRBV18,CASSREQGSTDTQYF,TGTGCCAGCTCACGGGAACAGGGGAGCACAGATACGCAGTATTTT
-,TRBJ2-1,-,TRBV5-1,CASSPTTGEQFF,TGCGCCAGCAGCCCCACAACAGGAGAGCAGTTCTTC
-,TRBJ1-1,TRBD1,TRBV18,CASSPRGPTEAFF,TGTGCCAGCTCCCCCAGGGGGCCCACTGAAGCTTTCTTT
-,TRBJ2-2,-,TRBV3-1/TRBV3-2,CASSQWGVTGELFF,TGTGCCAGCAGCCAATGGGGGGTTACCGGGGAGCTGTTTTTT
-,TRBJ1-6,-,TRBV2,CASSDGNSPLHF,TGTGCCAGCAGTGACGGGAATTCACCCCTCCACTTT
-,TRBJ2-7,-,TRBV5-4,CASSPPSGEQYF,TGTGCCAGCAGCCCCCCATCAGGCGAGCAGTACTTC
-,TRBJ1-1,-,TRBV5-5,CASSLVLGFVTGGNTEAFF,TGTGCCAGCAGCTTGGTCTTAGGTTTTGTGACAGGAGGGAACACTGAAGCTTTCTTT
-,TRBJ1-1,-,TRBV25-1,CASSETGWNTEAFF,TGTGCCAGCAGTGAAACGGGGTGGAACACTGAAGCTTTCTTT
-,TRBJ2-5,-,TRBV24-1,CATSGHTGNILETQYF,-
few,TRBJ1-1,-,TRBV9,CASNREGGSWNTEAFF,TGTGCCAGCAACCGAGAAGGGGGATCTTGGAACACTGAAGCTTTCTTT
-,TRBJ2-1,TRBD2,TRBV3-1/TRBV3-2,CASSQLAGGGNEQFF,TGTGCCAGCAGCCAACTAGCGGGGGGTGGCAATGAGCAGTTCTTC
-,TRBJ2-2,TRBD2,TRBV11-2,CASKRAGVGELFF,TGTGCCAGCAAGAGGGCGGGAGTGGGGGAGCTGTTTTTT
-,TRBJ2-1,TRBD2,TRBV7-3,CASRRTSGGASNEQFF,TGTGCCAGCAGACGTACTAGCGGGGGGGCCTCAAATGAGCAGTTCTTC